These 27 T cell receptor beta chains were sequenced from one sample in a study of cytomegalovirus exposure and HLA in healthy donors. Clones were read by immunoSEQ multiplex PCR, and TCRdb kept only the in-frame ones, dropping some. The sample shows roughly 130,000 clones, 70% to 90% of them seen only once. Sequenced: PBMCs. These receptors were collected from a woman aged 25 to 39 in good health and CMV-seropositive.

The chain is built from TRBV29-1 and TRBJ1-5; 9 bases align to TRBD1. CDR1 SQVTM and CDR2 ANQGSEA come from the germline V gene. The CDR3 loop spans 13 amino acids. The trim removed 6 bases at V and 3 bases at J, leaving 3 bases unmatched. CDR3: CSVGTGNNQPQHF. The CDR3 DNA sequence: TGCAGCGTCGGGACAGGGAACAATCAGCCCCAGCATTTT. Full variable domain (remainder filled in from reference TRBV29-1 and TRBJ1-5): SAVISQKPSRDICQRGTSLTIQCQVDSQVTMMFWYRQQPGQSLTLIATANQGSEATYESGFVIDKFPISRPNLTFSTLTVSNMSPEDSSIYLCSVGTGNNQPQHFGDGTRLSIL.

The chain joins TRBV15 to TRBJ2-3, with D possibly being TRBD2 (6 bases). Germline CDR1 LNHNV, CDR2 YYDKDF (reference sequence). The CDR3 totals 16 residues. Trimming pared 3 bases from V and 1 base from J, leaving 14 bases between. The CDR3 DNA reads TGTGCCACCAGCAGGGGAAGTAGCGGAGGCACAGATACGCAGTATTTT. Amino acid sequence: CATSRGSSGGTDTQYF.

Turning to this clone: Germline is not matched at one junction end, which may reflect a read error. This sequence joins TRBV27 and TRBJ2-7, with 8 bases matching TRBD1. The CDR3 is 15 amino acids. The germline V gene has CDR1 MNHEY and CDR2 SMNVEV (reference sequence). This CDR3 reads CASSVSTGVIYEQYF. CDR3 DNA: TGTGCCAGCAGTGTATCGACAGGGGTGATCTACGAGCAGTACTTC.

This chain uses TRBV5-1 with TRBJ2-3, with TRBD1 as a possible D gene (5 bases). The CDR3 has 15 amino acids. Germline V lookup: CDR1 SGHRS, CDR2 YFSETQ. V lost 5 bases and J 0 bases, leaving 13 bases between the germline ends. CDR3 DNA: TGCGCCAGCAGGAAGGACATCTCTAGCACAGATACGCAGTATTTT. Its translation: CASRKDISSTDTQYF.

The chain joins TRBV5-4 to TRBJ2-3, with D uncertain. The V end lost 7 bases, the J end lost 3 bases, and 12 bases lay between the germline ends. The CDR3 length is 13 residues. Germline loops: CDR1 SGHNT, CDR2 YYREEE (reference sequence). CDR3 region: CASAPQRTDTQYF. For the CDR3, the DNA is TGTGCCAGCGCCCCCCAGAGGACAGATACGCAGTATTTT.

V gene TRBV19 combines with J gene TRBJ2-1, with TRBD1 identical over 10 bases. Germline CDR1 is LNHDA and CDR2 is SQIVND (reference sequence). Losses at the gene ends were 5 bases for V and 7 bases for J; bases not matched to a gene: 11. There are 16 residues in the CDR3. Here the CDR3 reads CASSPLDRGSFNEQFF. CDR3 nucleotides: TGTGCCAGTAGTCCACTGGACAGGGGGTCATTTAATGAGCAGTTCTTC.

The gene calls are TRBV7-3 and TRBJ2-3, with D maybe TRBD2 (6 bases). Trimming pared 5 bases from V and 3 bases from J, leaving 12 bases between. The CDR3 runs to 14 residues. Germline V gene data show CDR1 as SGHTA and CDR2 as FQGTGA. CDR3 in DNA: TGTGCCAGCAGCCCCCTGGGGGGTACAGATACGCAGTATTTT. Its translation: CASSPLGGTDTQYF. The variable domain in full, completed from reference TRBV7-3 and TRBJ2-3, reads GAGVSQTPSNKVTEKGKYVELRCDPISGHTALYWYRQSLGQGPEFLIYFQGTGAADDSGLPNDRFFAVRPEGSVSTLKIQRTERGDSAVYLCASSPLGGTDTQYFGPGTRLTVL.

CDR3 nucleotide sequence: TGTGCCAGCAGCTCCCTAGCGGGGGGTCACGAGCAGTACTTC. Its translation is CASSSLAGGHEQYF. V is TRBV28 and J is TRBJ2-7; 11 positions agree with TRBD2. The CDR3 extends over 14 amino acids. CDR1 is MDHEN and CDR2 is SYDVKM in the germline V gene. V dropped 6 bases and J dropped 5; count of bases not matched to a gene: 6.

The genes are TRBV7-3 and TRBJ2-1; D perhaps matches TRBD2 (6 bases). The V end was cut by 2 bases, the J end by 6 bases, with 14 bases between. The CDR3 contains 15 residues. Per the germline V gene, CDR1 is SGHTA and CDR2 is FQGTGA. The DNA of the CDR3 is TGTGCCAGCAGCTTAGAGGCGGGATTGGGCAATGAGCAGTTCTTC. This gives the protein CASSLEAGLGNEQFF. Drawing the rest from reference TRBV7-3 and TRBJ2-1, the complete variable domain is GAGVSQTPSNKVTEKGKYVELRCDPISGHTALYWYRQSLGQGPEFLIYFQGTGAADDSGLPNDRFFAVRPEGSVSTLKIQRTERGDSAVYLCASSLEAGLGNEQFFGPGTRLTVL.

CDR3 amino acids: CASSSGTGPDDEQFF. The DNA of the CDR3 is TGTGCCAGCAGTTCCGGGACAGGTCCTGACGATGAGCAGTTCTTC. The gene calls are TRBV13 and TRBJ2-1, with 8 bases aligning to TRBD1. This CDR3 is built from 15 residues. The germline CDR1 and CDR2 sequences are PRHDT and FYEKMQ (reference sequence). V shed 6 bases and J 8 bases; nucleotides not matched to a gene: 12. Supplemented by reference TRBV13 and TRBJ2-1, the full variable domain reads AAGVIQSPRHLIKEKRETATLKCYPIPRHDTVYWYQQGPGQDPQFLISFYEKMQSDKGSIPDRFSAQQFSDYHSELNMSSLELGDSALYFCASSSGTGPDDEQFFGPGTRLTVL.

This clone has a single count. The gene calls are TRBV5-1 and TRBJ2-6; D might be TRBD2 (6 bases). This CDR3 is built from 16 residues. Germline V gene sequence: CDR1 SGHRS, CDR2 YFSETQ. The ends were cut back, 3 bases at V and 4 bases at J, with 14 bases in the middle. The CDR3 DNA reads TGCGCCAGCAGCTGGGGGGATGCGGAAGGGGCCAACGTCCTGACTTTC. Its translation is CASSWGDAEGANVLTF.

The rearrangement joins TRBV19 to TRBJ1-2; TRBD1 agrees at 9 bases. This CDR3 is built from 15 residues. Trimming removed 5 bases from V and 4 bases from J; junction bases left unmatched: 8. Germline V lookup: CDR1 LNHDA, CDR2 SQIVND (reference sequence). CDR3 DNA: TGTGCCAGTAGTGAACAGGGGGCGCAGGGCTATGGCTACACCTTC. Residues: CASSEQGAQGYGYTF. Full variable domain (missing parts from reference TRBV19 and TRBJ1-2): DGGITQSPKYLFRKEGQNVTLSCEQNLNHDAMYWYRQDPGQGLRLIYYSQIVNDFQKGDIAEGYSVSREKKESFPLTVTSAQKNPTAFYLCASSEQGAQGYGYTFGSGTRLTVV.

In this sample, this clone turned up once. This chain uses TRBV2 with TRBJ2-7; 9 nucleotides agree with TRBD1. The CDR3 consists of 16 residues. Germline V CDR1 and CDR2: SNHLY, FYNNEI. Trimming removed 2 bases from V and 3 bases from J; junction bases left unmatched: 8. CDR3 sequence reads: CASSETLGQGYYEQYF. The CDR3 DNA sequence: TGTGCCAGCAGTGAAACCCTGGGACAGGGTTACTACGAGCAGTACTTC.

V and J are TRBV5-1 and TRBJ2-3; no clear D gene. CDR3 length: 16 residues. Germline lookup yields CDR1 SGHRS and CDR2 YFSETQ. Trimming took off 0 bases at V and 0 bases at J, with 11 bases between the two ends. CDR3 bases: TGCGCCAGCAGCTTGGTGACGGGTGCTAGCACAGATACGCAGTATTTT. Protein: CASSLVTGASTDTQYF.

The chain is built from TRBV6-9 and TRBJ1-5, with 7 bases fitting TRBD1. Per the germline V gene, CDR1 is MNHGY and CDR2 is SVAAGI. The CDR3 spans 17 residues. Unmatched junction bases numbered 10, after V lost 5 bases and J lost 0 bases. DNA for the CDR3: TGTGCCAGCAGTCCGGACAGGCCCAATCTTAGCAATCAGCCCCAGCATTTT. Protein sequence: CASSPDRPNLSNQPQHF.

The chain combines TRBV4-1 with TRBJ1-1; D possibly corresponds to TRBD1 (5 bases). Germline CDR1 and CDR2: MGHRA and YSYEKL. Trimming took 5 bases from V and 1 from J, leaving 17 bases between them. CDR3 size: 16 residues. CDR3 residues: CASSFTGAIPNTEAFF. The CDR3 DNA follows: TGCGCCAGCAGCTTCACAGGTGCTATTCCGAACACTGAAGCTTTCTTT.

V usage is TRBV7-9 and J usage is TRBJ1-4; 9 positions agree with TRBD1. The germline CDR1 and CDR2 sequences are SEHNR and FQNEAQ (reference sequence). The CDR3 sequence is 14 residues long. V dropped 8 bases and J dropped 6; count of bases not matched to a gene: 7. The CDR3 coding sequence is TGTGCCAGCGCACACCGGGACAGGGATGAAAAACTGTTTTTT. Translating gives CASAHRDRDEKLFF.

This chain uses TRBV5-1 with TRBJ1-2; TRBD1 might be the D (5 bases). Germline assignment: CDR1 SGHRS and CDR2 YFSETQ. V was trimmed by 1 base and J by 4 bases, leaving 14 bases between them. This CDR3 is built from 15 residues. The CDR3 protein is CASSLRGEPLYGYTF. CDR3 DNA: TGCGCCAGCAGCTTGAGGGGTGAGCCGCTCTATGGCTACACCTTC.

This chain links TRBV5-8 with TRBJ1-5; 8 nucleotides line up with TRBD1. V shed 1 base, J shed 7 bases, and the junction held 10 bases outside the gene matches. The CDR3 has 16 residues. The germline V gene has CDR1 SGHTS and CDR2 YDEGEE. The CDR3 sequence: CASSLRRTGLWQPQHF. CDR3 DNA sequence: TGTGCCAGCAGCTTGAGGAGGACAGGGTTATGGCAGCCCCAGCATTTT.

This chain links TRBV29-1 with TRBJ1-2; 8 bases agree with TRBD1. This CDR3 has 14 amino acids. Per the germline V gene, CDR1 is SQVTM and CDR2 is ANQGSEA. V lost 5 bases, J lost 2 bases, and 7 bases stayed unmatched. As DNA, the CDR3 is TGCAGCGTTTTCGGACAGGGAGGGAACTATGGCTACACCTTC. Translated: CSVFGQGGNYGYTF. Supplemented by reference TRBV29-1 and TRBJ1-2, the full variable domain reads SAVISQKPSRDICQRGTSLTIQCQVDSQVTMMFWYRQQPGQSLTLIATANQGSEATYESGFVIDKFPISRPNLTFSTLTVSNMSPEDSSIYLCSVFGQGGNYGYTFGSGTRLTVV.

This chain uses TRBV6-6 with TRBJ2-1; D unresolved. This CDR3 has 12 residues. Germline V gives CDR1 MNHNY, CDR2 SVGAGI (reference sequence). Trimming left V 5 bases short and J 8 bases short, with 10 bases between. The CDR3: CASSPRPHEQFF. Here the CDR3 DNA reads TGTGCCAGCAGTCCTAGACCCCATGAGCAGTTCTTC.

This chain links TRBV4-1 with TRBJ2-3, with 13 bases fitting TRBD2. V gave up 2 bases and J gave up 8 bases; unmatched junction bases: 10. The CDR3 consists of 17 residues. Germline V lookup: CDR1 MGHRA, CDR2 YSYEKL. The CDR3: CASSQLTSGRAGRTQYF. Written as DNA, the CDR3 is TGCGCCAGCAGCCAACTCACTAGCGGGAGGGCCGGTCGTACGCAGTATTTT.

CDR3 bases: TGCGCCAGCAGCCGCATTAGCGGGAGCCACAATGAGCAGTTCTTC. The encoded protein is CASSRISGSHNEQFF. The V call is TRBV5-1, the J call TRBJ2-1; 9 bases are a match to TRBD2. The CDR3 is 15 residues long. CDR1 and CDR2 (germline): SGHRS, YFSETQ. J was trimmed by 5 bases and V by 4 bases; bases with no gene match: 7.

The chain joins TRBV10-1 to TRBJ1-1; TRBD1 is a possible D gene (5 bases). V was clipped by 5 bases and J by 1 base, with 8 bases between them. CDR1 and CDR2 from the germline V gene are WNHNN and SYGVQD (reference sequence). CDR3 length: 13 residues. CDR3 nucleotides: TGCGCCAGCAGTTCCACAGGGAACACTGAAGCTTTCTTT. It is translated as CASSSTGNTEAFF.

This clone was recorded once. This chain joins TRBV29-1 and TRBJ1-3; the D gene is possibly TRBD1 (6 bases). CDR1 is SQVTM, CDR2 ANQGSEA, per germline. The CDR3 is 14 amino acids. V lost 7 bases to trimming and J lost 2 bases, with 15 bases between them. The CDR3 nucleotides read TGCAGCGCGTGGACAGATAGGGCTGGAAACACCATATATTTT. Translation: CSAWTDRAGNTIYF. The whole variable domain, filled in from reference TRBV29-1 and TRBJ1-3, reads SAVISQKPSRDICQRGTSLTIQCQVDSQVTMMFWYRQQPGQSLTLIATANQGSEATYESGFVIDKFPISRPNLTFSTLTVSNMSPEDSSIYLCSAWTDRAGNTIYFGEGSWLTVV.

This clone was detected a few times. The chain joins TRBV27 to TRBJ2-7; the D gene is possibly TRBD2 (5 bases). The CDR3 length is 15 residues. The V and J ends lost 5 bases and 2 bases respectively, with 16 bases between them. CDR1 is MNHEY and CDR2 is SMNVEV in the germline V gene (reference sequence). The CDR3 sequence is CASSIRRADTYEQYF. The CDR3 coding sequence is TGTGCCAGCAGTATTCGGCGGGCCGATACCTACGAGCAGTACTTC.

This clone has just a few counts. In DNA, the CDR3 is TGTGCCAGCAGCCTACAATCTAGCGCCTCCTACGAGCAGTACTTC. This gives the protein CASSLQSSASYEQYF. This chain connects TRBV7-2 to TRBJ2-7; TRBD2 is a possible D gene (6 bases). V dropped 5 bases and J dropped 0 bases, with 14 bases sitting between them. This CDR3 has 15 amino acids. CDR1 and CDR2 from the germline V gene are SGHTA and FQGNSA.